This T cell receptor (beta chain) came from a study of T cell repertoires in cytomegalovirus infection. Background on the study: Carrying CMV and the relevant HLA type showed in public TCR beta signatures.

This clonotype has more than one count but fewer than ten. Antigen specificity is unknown. The CDR3 contains 13 residues. Trimming removed 1 base at V and 1 base at J, with 4 bases between. Germline values: CDR1 SQVTM, CDR2 ANQGSEA. Notes on the study in general: In two of eight donors, the top clonotype was HLA-C-restricted CMV-specific. Totalled public TCR beta family frequency picked out people who carried CMV plus the relevant HLA.

TCRdb re-derived calls from the reads in MiXCR, one entry per CDR3 protein. The table has about 300,000 distinct CDR3 sequences, about 9.1% seen once. The chain joins TRBV29-1 to TRBJ2-2; D unresolved. The clonotype originates from a human donor in good health (CMV status not recorded). Some clones in this sample may be carry-over from other donors' samples. Sequences were obtained from PBMCs. As DNA, the CDR3 is TGCAGCGTTGAAGGACAGAACACCGGGGAGCTGTTTTTT. Translated, it gives CSVEGQNTGELFF.